Sequencing of this T cell receptor (beta chain) was carried out in a study of somatic mutations in cytotoxic T cells in rheumatoid arthritis (dated by TCRdb to 2016 to 2017). In the study overall: Sorted V beta1+ cells also underwent TCRB sequencing, and some V beta antibody-stained T-cell populations were flow-sorted at nearly 100% purity on a FACSAria II or Sony SH800. For roughly 63 rheumatoid arthritis patients and 20 healthy controls, TCRB deep sequencing was carried out. To characterize clonality, the study used TCRB deep sequencing while asking whether somatic mutations are carried by expanded CD8+ T-cell clones in newly diagnosed, untreated rheumatoid arthritis. Median age was essentially the same in the patient group and the control group. Broader findings and caveats from the paper: In patients, CD8+ clonality rose with age (Spearman r ~ 0.49), which was not the case in healthy controls. CD8+ T-cell clonality in rheumatoid arthritis patients was not significantly different from that in age-matched healthy controls. Several identical CD8+ TCRB sequences were found in both blood and synovial fluid, and in about an eighth of the 65 patients the largest CD8+ clone exceeded 20% of CD8+ cells. It was unknown which antigens the expanded CD8+ clones targeted, and their absence from virus-specific databases did not exclude viral specificity. The slight underrepresentation of TRBV07 in patients was not corrected for multiple comparisons.

TCRB CDR3 sequencing used the immunoSEQ assay on genomic DNA. For the original study's pipeline: Only a few patient CD8+ clones larger than 1% matched published virus-specific TCRB sequences when compared against them. Analyses were restricted to productive TCRB rearrangements. Clonality was calculated as a Shannon entropy-based productive clonality index, and a clone was defined by a unique TCRB CDR3 sequence. To calculate repertoire overlap between two samples, the template counts of each clone were considered relative to each sample's total templates. Flow cytometry-measured V-gene usage correlated with V-gene usage from TCRB sequencing, with a Spearman r of approximately 0.55. The clones in this table, taken by TCRdb from immuneACCESS, are in-frame only. Not every clone is retained; where verified, under half of the shortfall comes from an unresolved V gene, and the cause of the rest is unknown. The V and J calls and the clone size are those of that table, but D and trimming were determined from the DNA. For this sample there are 2,500 to 3,000 clones; approximately 61% appear just once. The top ten constitute over 10% of the sample.

This clone has only one observation. No cognate antigen has been identified for it. There are no base qualities to consult, and no much larger clone falls within one base. CD4+ and CD8+ cells were isolated by positive magnetic bead selection on an AutoMACS, and purity was checked by flow cytometry. Synovial fluid samples paired with peripheral blood were available from two rheumatoid arthritis patients. Nucleospin Tissue or Tissue XS kits were used to extract DNA from CD4-enriched, CD8-enriched or PBMC samples, and a Qubit 2.0 fluorometer was used for quantification. The germline V gene gives CDR1 as SGHTA and CDR2 as FQGNSA. V is shortened by 3 bases, J by 0 bases, and the region joining them spans 12 bases. There are 15 amino acids in the CDR3, from cysteine to phenylalanine inclusive. Of all the DNA, just the CDR3 is kept, 45 bases in frame from base 1.

The sample comprised CD8+ T cells sorted from synovial fluid. Rearrangement joined TRBV7-2 to TRBJ2-7; D gene: possibly TRBD2, on 6 matching bases. The clonotype originates from a woman aged 18 to 35 with rheumatoid arthritis. The CDR3 in this case is CASSFWSGLSYEQYF. The nucleotides are TGTGCCAGCAGCTTCTGGTCGGGACTCTCCTACGAGCAGTACTTC.